A single sample gave rise to the 32 T cell receptor beta chains below, sequenced in a study of blood T cell repertoires in COVID-19. Generated by immunoSEQ multiplex PCR, the TCRdb table keeps only in-frame clones and is missing some. The sample lists about 260,000 clones, 87% occurring once. Material for sequencing was peripheral blood. The source is a woman aged 35 to 49 who had recovered from COVID-19.

The chain couples TRBV14 to TRBJ1-5; 10 nucleotides line up with TRBD1. Germline V gene lookup returns CDR1 SGHDN and CDR2 FVKESK. The CDR3 has 17 amino acids. V was pared by 0 bases and J by 4 bases, with 6 bases of the junction left unmatched. In nucleotides, the CDR3 is TGTGCCAGCAGCCAAGAACCGGGACAGGGGAAAAATCAGCCCCAGCATTTT. Its translation: CASSQEPGQGKNQPQHF.

In DNA form, the CDR3 reads TGTGCCAGCAGCCCAGGGGGCGCGCGAGCTTTCTTT. Translated, it gives CASSPGGARAFF. The chain recombines TRBV12-3 or TRBV12-4 with TRBJ1-1; 8 bases line up with TRBD1. The J segment lost 10 bases and the V segment lost 6 bases, leaving 7 bases of the junction unmatched. The CDR3 has 12 residues.

The chain links TRBV30 to TRBJ2-2, with TRBD2 as a possible D gene (5 bases). The V end lost 1 base, the J end lost 2 bases, and 8 bases lay between the germline ends. The CDR3 extends over 14 amino acids. Germline CDR1 reads GTSNPN; CDR2 reads SVGIG (reference sequence). The CDR3 spells CAWSAGYNTGELFF. The CDR3 DNA reads TGTGCCTGGAGTGCGGGATATAACACCGGGGAGCTGTTTTTT.

The chain recombines TRBV6-1 with TRBJ2-7; a weak D match, TRBD1 (5 bases). V was cut by 2 bases and J by 4 bases, with 12 bases left in between. Germline CDR1 is MNHNS and CDR2 is SASEGT. The CDR3 contains 14 residues. The CDR3 coding sequence is TGTGCCAGCAGTGAACCCAGGGAAAGGTACGAGCAGTACTTC. It yields the protein CASSEPRERYEQYF.

The V gene is TRBV7-9, the J gene TRBJ2-7; 7 positions agree with TRBD2. Trimming removed 5 bases from V and 2 bases from J; junction bases left unmatched: 0. The CDR3 has 12 residues. Germline V CDR1 and CDR2: SEHNR, FQNEAQ (reference sequence). CDR3 sequence (DNA): TGTGCCAGCAGCGGGACTACCTACGAGCAGTACTTC. Translating it yields CASSGTTYEQYF.

The CDR3 coding sequence is TGTGCCAGCAGCGTAGCGGGACAGTTAAATGAAAAACTGTTTTTT. This gives the protein CASSVAGQLNEKLFF. The V gene is TRBV9, the J gene TRBJ1-4, with 7 bases lining up with TRBD1. The CDR3 has 15 amino acids. CDR1 and CDR2 (germline): SGDLS, YYNGEE. V shed 0 bases, J shed 5 bases, and the junction held 4 bases outside the gene matches.

CDR3 sequence: CASSPSGQYNSPLHF. DNA for the CDR3: TGTGCCAGCAGCCCGTCCGGACAGTATAATTCACCCCTCCACTTT. The chain links TRBV5-5 to TRBJ1-6; maybe TRBD1 (6 bases). With 4 bases removed from V and 4 bases from J, the gap between germline ends came to 12 bases. This CDR3 comprises 15 residues. CDR1 is SGHKS and CDR2 is YYEKEE in the germline V gene (reference sequence). The full variable domain, its missing parts supplied by reference TRBV5-5 and TRBJ1-6, is DAGVTQSPTHLIKTRGQQVTLRCSPISGHKSVSWYQQVLGQGPQFIFQYYEKEERGRGNFPDRFSARQFPNYSSELNVNALLLGDSALYLCASSPSGQYNSPLHFGNGTRLTVT.

This clone was found many times. The V and J genes are TRBV7-2 and TRBJ1-5, with 8 bases matching TRBD1. The germline V gene has CDR1 SGHTA and CDR2 FQGNSA. Trimming at V came to 4 bases and at J to 2 bases, leaving 10 bases not matched to a gene. There are 17 residues in the CDR3. The CDR3 loop is CASSSRTGTGGNQPQHF. CDR3 in DNA: TGTGCCAGCAGCTCCCGGACAGGGACAGGTGGCAATCAGCCCCAGCATTTT.

Turning to this clone: Other DNA sequences in the same sample also yield this CDR3. The gene calls are TRBV7-2 and TRBJ2-1; possibly TRBD1 for D (6 bases). Trimming took 3 bases from V and 4 from J, leaving 13 bases between them. Germline assignment: CDR1 SGHTA and CDR2 FQGNSA. This CDR3 spans 15 amino acids. This CDR3 is CASSLVGGGYNEQFF. CDR3 DNA sequence: TGTGCCAGCAGCTTGGTAGGGGGTGGTTACAATGAGCAGTTCTTC. Using reference TRBV7-2 and TRBJ2-1 for the parts outside the CDR3, the full variable domain is GAGVSQSPSNKVTEKGKDVELRCDPISGHTALYWYRQSLGQGLEFLIYFQGNSAPDKSGLPSDRFSAERTGGSVSTLTIQRTQQEDSAVYLCASSLVGGGYNEQFFGPGTRLTVL.

The chain links TRBV15 to TRBJ1-2; D is unclear. The V and J ends lost 1 base and 8 bases respectively, with 14 bases between them. The CDR3 has 14 residues. Germline loops: CDR1 LNHNV, CDR2 YYDKDF (reference sequence). This chain's CDR3 is CATSRVSSAGGYTF. In DNA form, the CDR3 reads TGTGCCACCAGCAGAGTCTCCTCAGCAGGAGGCTACACCTTC. Full variable domain (outside the CDR3, taken from reference TRBV15 and TRBJ1-2): DAMVIQNPRYQVTQFGKPVTLSCSQTLNHNVMYWYQQKSSQAPKLLFHYYDKDFNNEADTPDNFQSRRPNTSFCFLDIRSPGLGDTAMYLCATSRVSSAGGYTFGSGTRLTVV.

This chain links TRBV19 with TRBJ2-7; 8 positions match TRBD2. The CDR3 consists of 16 residues. The V segment lost 5 bases and the J segment 3 bases; nucleotides outside the gene matches: 12. CDR1 LNHDA and CDR2 SQIVND come from the germline V gene (reference sequence). The DNA for the CDR3 is TGTGCCAGTAGTCTCAATGCGGGACTAGTGATCTACGAGCAGTACTTC. It encodes CASSLNAGLVIYEQYF.

The chain recombines TRBV9 with TRBJ2-3; D ambiguous. V lost 3 bases and J 2 bases, leaving 10 bases between the germline ends. Germline V lookup: CDR1 SGDLS, CDR2 YYNGEE. The CDR3 contains 14 residues. The CDR3: CASSAALLTDTQYF. CDR3 in DNA: TGTGCCAGCAGCGCAGCGCTACTCACAGATACGCAGTATTTT.

The chain carries TRBV3-1 (or the pseudogene TRBV3-2) and TRBJ1-2, with 10 bases identical to TRBD1. CDR1 and CDR2 (germline): LGHDT, YNNKEL (reference sequence). The trim removed 2 bases at V and 5 bases at J, leaving 8 bases unmatched. This CDR3 is 16 amino acids long. The CDR3 loop reads CASSQKGQGVWYGYTF. In DNA, the CDR3 is TGTGCCAGCAGCCAAAAAGGACAGGGGGTCTGGTATGGCTACACCTTC.

The J gene is TRBJ1-1, the V gene TRBV5-1; no reliable D call. Germline V CDR1 and CDR2: SGHRS, YFSETQ. The V end lost 6 bases, the J end lost 4 bases, and 13 bases lay between the germline ends. The CDR3 sequence is 13 residues long. This chain's CDR3 is CASTLGVGTEAFF. The CDR3 DNA follows: TGCGCCAGCACCCTCGGTGTTGGCACTGAAGCTTTCTTT.

The chain recombines TRBV11-2 with TRBJ2-7; 7 bases fit TRBD1. Germline lookup yields CDR1 SGHAT and CDR2 FQNNGV. The CDR3 totals 15 residues. J gave up 0 bases and V 6 bases, and 8 bases lay outside the gene matches. CDR3: CASRHSTGSSYEQYF. CDR3 sequence (DNA): TGTGCCAGCAGACATTCGACAGGGAGCTCCTACGAGCAGTACTTC.

This clone was picked up one time. This sequence joins TRBV19 and TRBJ1-4; the D gene is possibly TRBD1 (6 bases). This CDR3 comprises 16 residues. The V gene's germline CDR1 is LNHDA and CDR2 SQIVND (reference sequence). Trimming left V 6 bases short and J 0 bases short, with 14 bases between. The CDR3 sequence: CASRRTALSTNEKLFF. In DNA form, the CDR3 reads TGTGCCAGTAGAAGGACAGCGCTCTCAACTAATGAAAAACTGTTTTTT.

This clone was detected ten times or more. The CDR3 DNA follows: TGCAGCGTTGATCTCGGGGGCAATCAGCCCCAGCATTTT. As protein: CSVDLGGNQPQHF. The rearrangement joins TRBV29-1 to TRBJ1-5; D is unclear. Germline lookup yields CDR1 SQVTM and CDR2 ANQGSEA. V shed 3 bases and J shed 2 bases, with 8 bases lying between them. The CDR3 sequence is 13 residues long.

The chain joins TRBV6-5 to TRBJ1-1; possible D gene TRBD1, 6 bases. The CDR3 runs 13 residues. CDR1 is MNHEY, CDR2 SVGAGI, per germline. V lost 6 bases and J 2 bases, leaving 10 bases between the germline ends. CDR3 nucleotides: TGTGCCAGCAGACAGGGCGGAAACACTGAAGCTTTCTTT. It encodes CASRQGGNTEAFF.

The chain couples TRBV6-2 or TRBV6-3 to TRBJ1-1; D uncertain. The germline V gene has CDR1 MNHEY and CDR2 SVGEGT. CDR3 length: 13 amino acids. V lost 0 bases and J lost 2, with 4 bases in between. CDR3 nucleotides: TGTGCCAGCAGTTACTCGTATAACACTGAAGCTTTCTTT. It yields the protein CASSYSYNTEAFF.

The sample holds one count of this clone. The rearrangement uses TRBV5-1 and TRBJ1-1, with TRBD1 identical over 10 bases. Germline CDR1 is SGHRS and CDR2 is YFSETQ. J was trimmed by 6 bases and V by 4 bases; bases with no gene match: 9. The CDR3 has 15 residues. CDR3 sequence reads: CASSDRDRGVPEAFF. Here the CDR3 DNA reads TGCGCCAGCAGCGATAGGGACAGGGGTGTGCCTGAAGCTTTCTTT.

The chain recombines TRBV7-9 with TRBJ2-1; TRBD2 might be the D (6 bases). Germline V gene sequence: CDR1 SEHNR, CDR2 FQNEAQ (reference sequence). This CDR3 contains 13 residues. V lost 6 bases and J lost 9, with 15 bases in between. The CDR3 DNA is TGTGCCAGCAGACCGGGGGTTCTGGCTGAGCAGTTCTTC. This codes for CASRPGVLAEQFF.

V usage is TRBV7-3 and J usage is TRBJ2-3; 11 bases are shared with TRBD2. Looked up from germline, CDR1 is SGHTA and CDR2 is FQGTGA. The CDR3 is made up of 19 amino acids. The trim removed 5 bases at V and 0 bases at J, leaving 13 bases unmatched. CDR3 residues: CASSRKTASGGTSTDTQYF. The CDR3 coding sequence is TGTGCCAGCAGCCGAAAAACGGCTAGCGGGGGGACTAGCACAGATACGCAGTATTTT.

In its sample, this clone was seen many times. The chain carries TRBV19 and TRBJ1-1; a possible D gene is TRBD1 (6 bases). Germline V gene lookup returns CDR1 LNHDA and CDR2 SQIVND (reference sequence). V dropped 8 bases and J dropped 1 base, with 17 bases sitting between them. The CDR3 totals 15 residues. CDR3: CASALQGRGNTEAFF. The CDR3 bases are TGTGCCAGTGCCCTACAGGGTAGAGGGAACACTGAAGCTTTCTTT.

The chain joins TRBV19 to TRBJ1-5; a weak D match, TRBD1 (5 bases). CDR1 and CDR2 (germline): LNHDA, SQIVND (reference sequence). This CDR3 spans 16 amino acids. Trimming took off 4 bases at V and 1 base at J, with 14 bases between the two ends. The CDR3 protein is CASSNVGGSSNQPQHF. CDR3 coding DNA: TGTGCCAGTAGTAATGTGGGGGGTTCCAGCAATCAGCCCCAGCATTTT.

J is TRBJ2-3 and V is TRBV4-2; 8 bases are a match to TRBD2. V gave up 1 base and J gave up 4 bases; unmatched junction bases: 7. The CDR3 has 16 residues. CDR1 is LGHNA and CDR2 is YNFKEQ in the germline V gene. CDR3 sequence (DNA): TGTGCCAGCAGCCAAGGGGGACTAGGGATCCCAGATACGCAGTATTTT. Its protein product is CASSQGGLGIPDTQYF.

The chain joins TRBV7-8 to TRBJ2-1, with TRBD2 matching over 11 bases. Germline V gene sequence: CDR1 SGHVS, CDR2 FQNEAQ. With 2 bases clipped from V and 9 bases from J, the junction kept 12 bases outside the gene matches. The CDR3 has 17 amino acids. CDR3 region: CASSLPWASGGNGEQFF. In DNA, the CDR3 is TGTGCCAGCAGCTTACCGTGGGCTAGCGGGGGGAACGGTGAGCAGTTCTTC.

The CDR3 loop reads CASSEQGGLGNTIYF. CDR3 sequence (DNA): TGTGCCAGCAGCGAACAGGGAGGGCTCGGGAACACCATATATTTT. The rearrangement links TRBV9 to TRBJ1-3; weak D call: TRBD1 (6 bases). The V and J ends lost 3 bases and 7 bases respectively, with 17 bases between them. The germline V gene has CDR1 SGDLS and CDR2 YYNGEE. The CDR3 consists of 15 residues.

This chain uses TRBV27 with TRBJ1-6; D ambiguous. Germline CDR1 MNHEY, CDR2 SMNVEV (reference sequence). V was shortened by 2 bases and J by 9 bases, with 14 bases between the two germline ends. The CDR3 sequence is 15 residues long. The CDR3 nucleotides read TGTGCCAGCAGTTTAAAGCCCGGGTATGGTTCACCCCTCCACTTT. This codes for CASSLKPGYGSPLHF.

The chain carries TRBV11-2 and TRBJ1-2; the D is unclear. Trimming stripped 0 bases from V and 3 bases from J, with 11 bases between. The CDR3 runs 15 residues. The germline gives CDR1 SGHAT, CDR2 FQNNGV. CDR3 loop: CASSLEVPRDYGYTF. As DNA, the CDR3 is TGTGCCAGCAGCTTAGAGGTACCTCGGGACTATGGCTACACCTTC. Full variable domain (missing parts from reference TRBV11-2 and TRBJ1-2): EAGVAQSPRYKIIEKRQSVAFWCNPISGHATLYWYQQILGQGPKLLIQFQNNGVVDDSQLPKDRFSAERLKGVDSTLKIQPAKLEDSAVYLCASSLEVPRDYGYTFGSGTRLTVV.

This clone was seen more than once but under ten times. The chain is built from TRBV5-4 and TRBJ1-5; no clear D. Trimming took off 0 bases at V and 9 bases at J, with 10 bases between the two ends. The CDR3 length is 13 residues. Per the germline V gene, CDR1 is SGHNT and CDR2 is YYREEE (reference sequence). This CDR3 is CASSLGGSRPQHF. The DNA of the CDR3 is TGTGCCAGCAGCTTGGGAGGGTCGCGGCCCCAGCATTTT.

The chain combines TRBV4-1 with TRBJ2-2, with D possibly being TRBD2 (6 bases). Germline CDR1 MGHRA, CDR2 YSYEKL. This CDR3 has 20 amino acids. V gave up 4 bases and J gave up 4 bases, with 28 bases separating them. The CDR3 is CASSLPRRSLGARGTGELFF. DNA of the CDR3: TGCGCCAGCAGCCTACCACGGCGGTCCCTCGGGGCGCGGGGCACCGGGGAGCTGTTTTTT.

The rearrangement uses TRBV11-2 and TRBJ2-1; 14 positions agree with TRBD2. V gave up 1 base and J gave up 6 bases; unmatched junction bases: 2. Per the germline V gene, CDR1 is SGHAT and CDR2 is FQNNGV. The length of the CDR3 is 16 residues. CDR3 bases: TGTGCCAGCAGCTTAGGGGGGACTAGCGGGGGCAATGAGCAGTTCTTC. The encoded protein is CASSLGGTSGGNEQFF.